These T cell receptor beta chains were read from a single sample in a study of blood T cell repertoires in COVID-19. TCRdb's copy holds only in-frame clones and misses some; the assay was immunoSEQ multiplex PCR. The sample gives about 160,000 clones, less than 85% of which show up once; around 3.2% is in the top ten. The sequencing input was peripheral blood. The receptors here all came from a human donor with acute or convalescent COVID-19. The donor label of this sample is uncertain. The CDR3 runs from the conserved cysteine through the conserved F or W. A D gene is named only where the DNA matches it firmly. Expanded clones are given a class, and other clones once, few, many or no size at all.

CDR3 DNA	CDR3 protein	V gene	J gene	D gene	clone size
TGTGCCAGCAGTCTCCGACAGAACACCGGGGAGCTGTTTTTT	CASSLRQNTGELFF	TRBV28	TRBJ2-2	NA	NA
TGTGCCAGCAGTGTCAGCGGGGGGCTCTCCTACGAGCAGTACTTC	CASSVSGGLSYEQYF	TRBV2	TRBJ2-7	TRBD2	NA
TGTGCCAGCAGTGAGATGAGACAGGTGAACAATGAGCAGTTCTTC	CASSEMRQVNNEQFF	TRBV25-1	TRBJ2-1	NA	NA
TGCGCCAGCAGCCATCCCGGACTAGCGGGGGTGACAGATACGCAGTATTTT	CASSHPGLAGVTDTQYF	TRBV4-1	TRBJ2-3	TRBD2	NA
TGTGCCAGCAGTTCTCAGGGGGCGACGGTTGTAGGCTACACCTTC	CASSSQGATVVGYTF	TRBV6-5	TRBJ1-2	TRBD1	once
TGCAGCGTCGATGGACAGGGGAGAGGCTACACCTTC	CSVDGQGRGYTF	TRBV29-1	TRBJ1-2	TRBD1	few
TGCAGCGTTGAAGAAGGTGGGGGCAGGGTTAGTGGCTACACCTTC	CSVEEGGGRVSGYTF	TRBV29-1	TRBJ1-2	NA	few
TGTGCCAGCAGCAACGGGGGGGCCGAGGGTGAGCAGTTCTTC	CASSNGGAEGEQFF	TRBV6-5	TRBJ2-1	TRBD2	NA
TGTGCCAGCAGTTACGGGACAGGCTGGAACACTGAAGCTTTCTTT	CASSYGTGWNTEAFF	TRBV6-5	TRBJ1-1	TRBD1	NA
TGCGCCAGCAGCCAGAGCCGGGACAGGCTGGGTAATGAGCAGTTCTTC	CASSQSRDRLGNEQFF	TRBV4-3	TRBJ2-1	TRBD1	once
TGTGCCAGCAGCCCGGGTAAAGGACCCCTCCACTTT	CASSPGKGPLHF	TRBV7-2	TRBJ1-6	NA	NA
TGCGCCAGCAGCTTGGGGGGACAGGGCTGGGAAAAACTGTTTTTT	CASSLGGQGWEKLFF	TRBV5-1	TRBJ1-4	TRBD1	NA
TGCGCCAGCAGCCGGGAACAGGGGAACACTGAAGCTTTCTTT	CASSREQGNTEAFF	TRBV4-3	TRBJ1-1	NA	NA
TGTGCCAGCAGTGAACGTCAGCCCCAGCATTTT	CASSERQPQHF	TRBV6-1	TRBJ1-5	NA	NA
TGTGCCAGCAGCTTAGGACTAGCGGGGGGTTTTATTGAGCAGTTCTTC	CASSLGLAGGFIEQFF	TRBV7-2	TRBJ2-1	TRBD2	NA
TGTGCCAGCAGTTACATAGGAGATGAAGCTTTCTTT	CASSYIGDEAFF	TRBV6-2/TRBV6-3	TRBJ1-1	NA	NA
TGTGCCTGGATTAAGAGCTCTGGAAACACCATATATTTT	CAWIKSSGNTIYF	TRBV30	TRBJ1-3	NA	NA
TGCGCCAGCAGCTTGCGGACAGGGTCTTCACCCCTCCACTTT	CASSLRTGSSPLHF	TRBV5-1	TRBJ1-6	TRBD1	NA
TGCGCCAGCAGTCCTAGGACAGGGTCCGATCAGCCCCAGCATTTT	CASSPRTGSDQPQHF	TRBV5-1	TRBJ1-5	TRBD1	NA
TGTGCCAGTAGTGCCCGGGACAGGGTAAACACCGGGGAGCTGTTTTTT	CASSARDRVNTGELFF	TRBV19	TRBJ2-2	TRBD1	NA
TGTGCCACCCCTTGGAGTGATGGCTACACCTTC	CATPWSDGYTF	TRBV2	TRBJ1-2	NA	few
TGCGCCAGCAGCCAAGATCGGACAGGGGAGAAAAGGGCTTTCTTT	CASSQDRTGEKRAFF	TRBV4-3	TRBJ1-1	TRBD1	NA
TGTGCCAGCAGTCCCTATAACGGGGAGCTGTTTTTT	CASSPYNGELFF	TRBV2	TRBJ2-2	NA	NA
TGTGCCAGCAGCCGAGGACAGGATCATTCACCCCTCCACTTT	CASSRGQDHSPLHF	TRBV9	TRBJ1-6	TRBD1	few
TGTGCCATTAGGACTAGGGTAAGCACAGATACGCAGTATTTT	CAIRTRVSTDTQYF	TRBV10-3	TRBJ2-3	TRBD2	NA